These T cell receptor beta chains were read from a single sample in a study of CD8+ T cells in alopecia areata. Here immunoSEQ multiplex PCR was the method, and the copy in TCRdb shows in-frame clones only, minus some. The sample carries approximately 160,000 clones, approximately 60% recorded once. The specimen comprised CD4+ T cells sorted from blood, sampled at week 24, from a patient treated with tofacitinib. All receptors come from a human donor with alopecia areata. Each CDR3 is given with its conserved first and last residue.

TRBJ2-7 | 17 | TRBV14 | CASSQNPGQGASYEQYF
TRBJ1-4 | 14 | TRBV4-1 | CASSPSQGRGKLFF
TRBJ2-7 | 12 | TRBV18 | CASSPPAGEQYF
TRBJ2-3 | 14 | TRBV9 | CASSVARVTDTQYF
TRBJ1-2 | 15 | TRBV7-2 | CASSSREDSLTGYTF
TRBJ2-7 | 13 | TRBV11-1 | CASSLGGHGEQYF
TRBJ1-1 | 13 | TRBV29-1 | CSVGTGDNTEAFF
TRBJ2-3 | 14 | TRBV7-7 | CASSSGTFTDTQYF
TRBJ1-2 | 14 | TRBV30 | CAWSVQSVNYGYTF
TRBJ2-5 | 11 | TRBV6-1 | CASSADRTQYF
TRBJ2-7 | 15 | TRBV5-6 | CASSLRLAGADEQYF
TRBJ1-1 | 12 | TRBV25-1 | CASSEAGSEAFF
TRBJ2-7 | 15 | TRBV18 | CASSPPSRESYEQYF
TRBJ1-5 | 14 | TRBV30 | CAWSAGGIGQPQHF